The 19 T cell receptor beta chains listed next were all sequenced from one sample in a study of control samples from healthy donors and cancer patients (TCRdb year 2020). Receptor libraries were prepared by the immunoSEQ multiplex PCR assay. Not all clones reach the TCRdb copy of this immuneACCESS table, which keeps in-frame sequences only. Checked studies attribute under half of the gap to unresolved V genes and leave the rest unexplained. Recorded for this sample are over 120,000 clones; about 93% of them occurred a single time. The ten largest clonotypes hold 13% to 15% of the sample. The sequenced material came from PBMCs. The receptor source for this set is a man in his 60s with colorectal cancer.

CDR3: CASSVDPGETQYF. The CDR3 coding sequence is TGTGCCAGCAGCGTAGACCCAGGCGAGACCCAGTACTTC. The V and J genes are TRBV9 and TRBJ2-5, with D uncertain. CDR1 is SGDLS, CDR2 YYNGEE, per germline. Trimming shortened V by 0 bases and J by 5 bases, and 8 bases separated the two germline ends. The CDR3 spans 13 residues. Full variable domain (rest looked up from reference TRBV9 and TRBJ2-5): DSGVTQTPKHLITATGQRVTLRCSPRSGDLSVYWYQQSLDQGLQFLIQYYNGEERAKGNILERFSAQQFPDLHSELNLSSLELGDSALYFCASSVDPGETQYFGPGTRLLVL.

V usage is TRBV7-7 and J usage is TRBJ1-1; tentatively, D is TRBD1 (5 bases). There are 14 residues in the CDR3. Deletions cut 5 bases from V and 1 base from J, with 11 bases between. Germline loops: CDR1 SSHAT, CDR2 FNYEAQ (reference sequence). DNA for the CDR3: TGTGCCAGCAGCCCCGTTGGGGGGAACACTGAAGCTTTCTTT. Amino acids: CASSPVGGNTEAFF. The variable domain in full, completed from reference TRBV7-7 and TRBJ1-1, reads GAGVSQSPRYKVTKRGQDVTLRCDPISSHATLYWYQQALGQGPEFLTYFNYEAQPDKSGLPSDRFSAERPEGSISTLTIQRTEQRDSAMYRCASSPVGGNTEAFFGQGTRLTVV.

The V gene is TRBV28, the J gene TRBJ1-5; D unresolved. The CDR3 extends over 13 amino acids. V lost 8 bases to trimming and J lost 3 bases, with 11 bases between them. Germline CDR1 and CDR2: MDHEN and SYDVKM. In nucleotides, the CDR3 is TGTGCCAGCTGCGTCGGGCTCAATCAGCCCCAGCATTTT. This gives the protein CASCVGLNQPQHF.

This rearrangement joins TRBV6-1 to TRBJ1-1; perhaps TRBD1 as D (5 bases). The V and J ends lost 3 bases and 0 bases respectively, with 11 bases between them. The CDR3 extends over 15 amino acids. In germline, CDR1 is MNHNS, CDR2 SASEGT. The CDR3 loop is CASSEDGAVNTEAFF. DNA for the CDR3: TGTGCCAGCAGTGAGGACGGGGCTGTGAACACTGAAGCTTTCTTT.

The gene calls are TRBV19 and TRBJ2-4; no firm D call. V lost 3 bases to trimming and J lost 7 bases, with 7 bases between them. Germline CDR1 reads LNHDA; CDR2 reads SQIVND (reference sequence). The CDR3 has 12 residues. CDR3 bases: TGTGCCAGTAGTATGGCCGGGAACATTCAGTACTTC. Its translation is CASSMAGNIQYF.

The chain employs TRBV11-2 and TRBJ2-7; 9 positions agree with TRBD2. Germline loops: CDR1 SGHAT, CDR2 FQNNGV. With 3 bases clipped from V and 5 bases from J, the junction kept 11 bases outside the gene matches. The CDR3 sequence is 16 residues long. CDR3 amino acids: CASSFYAGLAGDEQYF. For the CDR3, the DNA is TGTGCCAGCAGCTTTTACGCGGGACTAGCTGGGGACGAGCAGTACTTC.

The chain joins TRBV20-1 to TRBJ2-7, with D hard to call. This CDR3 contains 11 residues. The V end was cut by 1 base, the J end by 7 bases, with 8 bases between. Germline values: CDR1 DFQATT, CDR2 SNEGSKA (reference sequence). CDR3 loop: CSARVGFEQYF. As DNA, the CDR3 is TGCAGTGCTAGAGTGGGGTTTGAGCAGTACTTC.

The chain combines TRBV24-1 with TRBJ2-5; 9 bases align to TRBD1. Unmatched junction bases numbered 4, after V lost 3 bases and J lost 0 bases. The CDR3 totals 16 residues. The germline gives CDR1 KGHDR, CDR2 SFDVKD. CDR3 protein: CATSDPGTGYQETQYF. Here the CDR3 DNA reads TGTGCCACCAGTGATCCCGGGACAGGGTACCAAGAGACCCAGTACTTC.

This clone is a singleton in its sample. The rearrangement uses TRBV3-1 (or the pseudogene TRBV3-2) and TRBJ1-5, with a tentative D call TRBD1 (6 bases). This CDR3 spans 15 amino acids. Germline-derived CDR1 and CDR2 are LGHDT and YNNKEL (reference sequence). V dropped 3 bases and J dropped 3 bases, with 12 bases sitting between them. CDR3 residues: CASSQGRGNNQPQHF. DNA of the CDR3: TGTGCCAGCAGCCAGGGCAGGGGAAACAATCAGCCCCAGCATTTT.

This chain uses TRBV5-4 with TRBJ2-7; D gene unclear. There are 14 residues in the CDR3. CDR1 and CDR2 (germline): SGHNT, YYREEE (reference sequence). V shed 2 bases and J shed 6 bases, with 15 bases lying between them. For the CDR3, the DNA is TGTGCCAGCAGCTTCCGATCGGGCCTGGGCGAGCAGTACTTC. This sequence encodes CASSFRSGLGEQYF.

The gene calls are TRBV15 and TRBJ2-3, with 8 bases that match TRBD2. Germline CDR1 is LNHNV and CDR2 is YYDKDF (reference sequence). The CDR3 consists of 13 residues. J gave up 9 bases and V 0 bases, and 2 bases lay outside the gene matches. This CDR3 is CATSRDGGGTQYF. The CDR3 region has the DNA TGTGCCACCAGCAGAGATGGCGGGGGGACGCAGTATTTT.

The CDR3 nucleotides read TGCAGCGCGGGACAGGGGGCTTCGACTAATGAAAAACTGTTTTTT. Its translation: CSAGQGASTNEKLFF. V usage is TRBV29-1 and J usage is TRBJ1-4; 12 bases line up with TRBD1. This CDR3 is built from 15 residues. Germline CDR1 reads SQVTM; CDR2 reads ANQGSEA. The V segment lost 7 bases and the J segment 2 bases; nucleotides outside the gene matches: 5.

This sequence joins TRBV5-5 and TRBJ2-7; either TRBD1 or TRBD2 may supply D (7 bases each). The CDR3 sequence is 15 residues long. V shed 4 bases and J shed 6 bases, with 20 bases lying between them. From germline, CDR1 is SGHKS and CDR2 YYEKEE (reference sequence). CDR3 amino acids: CASSTRQGGGSEQYF. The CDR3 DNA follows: TGTGCCAGCAGCACGCGACAGGGAGGGGGTAGCGAGCAGTACTTC.

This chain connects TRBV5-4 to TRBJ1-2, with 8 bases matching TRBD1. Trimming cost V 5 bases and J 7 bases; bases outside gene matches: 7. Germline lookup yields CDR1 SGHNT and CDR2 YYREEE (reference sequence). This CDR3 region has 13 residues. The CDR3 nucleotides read TGTGCCAGCAGGGCCAGGGGGCGGGGTGGCTACACCTTC. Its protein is CASRARGRGGYTF.

CDR3 sequence: CASSLGQANTF. In DNA form, the CDR3 reads TGTGCCAGCAGCCTGGGACAGGCAAACACCTTC. The chain recombines TRBV2 with TRBJ1-2; 8 bases fit TRBD1. Trimming took 6 bases from V and 12 from J; bases not matched to a gene: 6. In germline, CDR1 is SNHLY, CDR2 FYNNEI. This CDR3 spans 11 amino acids.

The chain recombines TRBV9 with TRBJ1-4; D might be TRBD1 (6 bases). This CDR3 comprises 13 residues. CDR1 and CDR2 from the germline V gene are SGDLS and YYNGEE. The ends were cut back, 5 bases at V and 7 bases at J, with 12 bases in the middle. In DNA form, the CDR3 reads TGTGCCAGCAGTAGAGGGGGTAGTGAAAAACTGTTTTTT. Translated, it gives CASSRGGSEKLFF. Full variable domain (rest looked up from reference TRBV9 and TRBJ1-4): DSGVTQTPKHLITATGQRVTLRCSPRSGDLSVYWYQQSLDQGLQFLIQYYNGEERAKGNILERFSAQQFPDLHSELNLSSLELGDSALYFCASSRGGSEKLFFGSGTQLSVL.

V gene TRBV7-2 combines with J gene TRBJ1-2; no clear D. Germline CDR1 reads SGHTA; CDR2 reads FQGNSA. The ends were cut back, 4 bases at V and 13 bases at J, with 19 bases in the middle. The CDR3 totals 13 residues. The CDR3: CASSSGRHTSSTF. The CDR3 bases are TGTGCCAGCAGCTCTGGACGGCACACTTCATCCACCTTC.

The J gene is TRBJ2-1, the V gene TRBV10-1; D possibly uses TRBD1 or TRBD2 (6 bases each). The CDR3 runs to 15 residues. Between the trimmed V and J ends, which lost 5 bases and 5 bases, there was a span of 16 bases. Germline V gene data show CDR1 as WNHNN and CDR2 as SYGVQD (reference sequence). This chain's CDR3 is CASSTGTFGHNEQFF. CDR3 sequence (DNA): TGCGCCAGCAGTACAGGGACTTTCGGACACAATGAGCAGTTCTTC.

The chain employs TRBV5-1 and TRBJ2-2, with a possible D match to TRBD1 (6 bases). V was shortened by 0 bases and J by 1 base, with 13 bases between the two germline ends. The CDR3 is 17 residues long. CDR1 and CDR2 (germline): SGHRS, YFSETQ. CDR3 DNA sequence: TGCGCCAGCAGCTTGGCCTGGGGGCGGCTGAACACCGGGGAGCTGTTTTTT. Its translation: CASSLAWGRLNTGELFF. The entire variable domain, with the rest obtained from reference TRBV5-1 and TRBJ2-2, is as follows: KAGVTQTPRYLIKTRGQQVTLSCSPISGHRSVSWYQQTPGQGLQFLFEYFSETQRNKGNFPGRFSGRQFSNSRSEMNVSTLELGDSALYLCASSLAWGRLNTGELFFGEGSRLTVL.